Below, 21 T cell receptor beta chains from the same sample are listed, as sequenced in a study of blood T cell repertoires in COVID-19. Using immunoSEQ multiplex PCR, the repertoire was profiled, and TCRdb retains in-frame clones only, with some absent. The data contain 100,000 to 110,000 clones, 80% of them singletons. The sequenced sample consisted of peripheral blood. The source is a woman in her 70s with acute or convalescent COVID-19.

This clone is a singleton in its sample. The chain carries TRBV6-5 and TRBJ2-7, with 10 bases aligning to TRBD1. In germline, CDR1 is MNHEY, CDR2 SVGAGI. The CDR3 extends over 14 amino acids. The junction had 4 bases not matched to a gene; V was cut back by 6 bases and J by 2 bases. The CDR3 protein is CASRRGQGAYEQYV. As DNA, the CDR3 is TGTGCCAGCAGAAGAGGACAGGGGGCCTACGAGCAGTACGTC.

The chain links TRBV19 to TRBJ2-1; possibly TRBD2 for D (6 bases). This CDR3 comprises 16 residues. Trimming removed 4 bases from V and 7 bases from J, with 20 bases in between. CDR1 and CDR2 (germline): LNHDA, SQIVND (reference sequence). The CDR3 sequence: CASSNPGAGGWNEQFF. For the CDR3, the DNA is TGTGCCAGTAGTAACCCCGGGGCCGGAGGGTGGAATGAGCAGTTCTTC.

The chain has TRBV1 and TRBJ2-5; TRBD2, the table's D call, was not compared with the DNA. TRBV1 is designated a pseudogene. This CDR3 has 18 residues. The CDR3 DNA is TGCACCAGCAGCCAAGGAACCGCGGGGGCCCCGAGGGGAGAGACCCAGTACTTC. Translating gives CTSSQGTAGAPRGETQYF.

CDR3 residues: CASSPGQGEQFF. CDR3 bases: TGTGCCAGCTCACCCGGCCAGGGTGAGCAGTTCTTC. The rearrangement uses TRBV27 and TRBJ2-1, with TRBD1 as a possible D gene (5 bases). The CDR3 is 12 residues long. CDR1 is MNHEY and CDR2 is SMNVEV in the germline V gene (reference sequence). V was clipped by 8 bases and J by 9 bases, with 14 bases between them.

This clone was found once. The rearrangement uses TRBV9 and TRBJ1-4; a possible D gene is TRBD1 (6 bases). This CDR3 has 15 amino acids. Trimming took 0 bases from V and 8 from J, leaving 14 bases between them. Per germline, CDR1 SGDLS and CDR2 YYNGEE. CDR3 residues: CASSVVGGAEEKLFF. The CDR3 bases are TGTGCCAGCAGCGTAGTCGGGGGGGCAGAAGAAAAACTGTTTTTT.

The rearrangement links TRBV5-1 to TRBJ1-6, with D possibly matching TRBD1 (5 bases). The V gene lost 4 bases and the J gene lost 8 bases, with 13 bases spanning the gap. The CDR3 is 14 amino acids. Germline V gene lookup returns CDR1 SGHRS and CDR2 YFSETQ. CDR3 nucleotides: TGCGCCAGCAGCACCGGGACGGGAGATTCACCCCTCCACTTT. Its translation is CASSTGTGDSPLHF.

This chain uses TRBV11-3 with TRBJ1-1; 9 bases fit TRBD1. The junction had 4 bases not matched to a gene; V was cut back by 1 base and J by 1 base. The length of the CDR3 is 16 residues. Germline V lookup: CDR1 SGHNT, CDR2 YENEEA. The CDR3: CASSLGGQGANTEAFF. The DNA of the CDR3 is TGTGCCAGCAGCTTAGGGGGACAGGGTGCGAACACTGAAGCTTTCTTT.

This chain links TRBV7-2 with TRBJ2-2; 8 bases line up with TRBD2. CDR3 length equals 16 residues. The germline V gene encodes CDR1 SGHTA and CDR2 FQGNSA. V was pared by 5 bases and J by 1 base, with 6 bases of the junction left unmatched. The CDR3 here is CASSKVAGMNTGELFF. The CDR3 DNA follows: TGTGCCAGCAGCAAAGTAGCGGGGATGAACACCGGGGAGCTGTTTTTT.

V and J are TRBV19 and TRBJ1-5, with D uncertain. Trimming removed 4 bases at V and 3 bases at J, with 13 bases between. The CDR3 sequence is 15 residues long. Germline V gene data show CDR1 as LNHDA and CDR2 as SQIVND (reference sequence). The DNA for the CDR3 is TGTGCCAGTAGTACCCGGAGTACCTTCAATCAGCCCCAGCATTTT. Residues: CASSTRSTFNQPQHF.

Written as DNA, the CDR3 is TGTGCCAGCAGCAAATCTGGGGCCAACGTCCTGACTTTC. It is translated as CASSKSGANVLTF. The chain has TRBV28 and TRBJ2-6; D is unresolved. The CDR3 consists of 13 residues. Germline loops: CDR1 MDHEN, CDR2 SYDVKM. Trimming stripped 6 bases from V and 1 base from J, with 4 bases between.

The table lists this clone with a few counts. The CDR3, as DNA: TGTGCCAGCAGTCTCCTTACAGGGCTCCGGGGCTACACCTTC. It encodes CASSLLTGLRGYTF. The V and J genes are TRBV28 and TRBJ1-2; tentative D call: TRBD1 (6 bases). The germline gives CDR1 MDHEN, CDR2 SYDVKM. V lost 5 bases, J lost 8 bases, and 18 bases lay in between. The CDR3 consists of 14 residues.

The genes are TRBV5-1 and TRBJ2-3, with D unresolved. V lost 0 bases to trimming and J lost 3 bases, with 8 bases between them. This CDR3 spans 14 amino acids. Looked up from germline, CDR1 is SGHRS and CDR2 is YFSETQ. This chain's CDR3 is CASSLAVETDTQYF. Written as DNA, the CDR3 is TGCGCCAGCAGCTTGGCGGTAGAAACAGATACGCAGTATTTT.

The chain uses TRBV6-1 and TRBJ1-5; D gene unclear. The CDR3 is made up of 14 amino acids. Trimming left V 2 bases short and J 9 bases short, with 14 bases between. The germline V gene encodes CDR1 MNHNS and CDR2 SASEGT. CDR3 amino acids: CASSETATLRPQHF. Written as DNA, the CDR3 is TGTGCCAGCAGTGAAACCGCCACCCTGCGGCCCCAGCATTTT.

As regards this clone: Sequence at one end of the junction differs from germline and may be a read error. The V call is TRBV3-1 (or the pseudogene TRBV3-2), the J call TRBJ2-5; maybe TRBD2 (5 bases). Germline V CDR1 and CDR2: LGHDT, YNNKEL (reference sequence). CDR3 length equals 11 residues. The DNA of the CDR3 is TGTGCCAGCAGCAGACTAAGCGGCCTCAACTTC. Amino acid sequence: CASSRLSGLNF.

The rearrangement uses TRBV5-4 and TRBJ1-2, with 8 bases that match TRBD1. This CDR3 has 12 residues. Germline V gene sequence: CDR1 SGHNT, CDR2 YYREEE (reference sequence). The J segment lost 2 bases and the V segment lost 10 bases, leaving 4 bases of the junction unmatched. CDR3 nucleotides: TGTGCCGTGCAGGGGGCAAACTATGGCTACACCTTC. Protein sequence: CAVQGANYGYTF. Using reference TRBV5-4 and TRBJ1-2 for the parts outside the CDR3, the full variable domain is ETGVTQSPTHLIKTRGQQVTLRCSSQSGHNTVSWYQQALGQGPQFIFQYYREEENGRGNFPPRFSGLQFPNYSSELNVNALELDDSALYLCAVQGANYGYTFGSGTRLTVV.

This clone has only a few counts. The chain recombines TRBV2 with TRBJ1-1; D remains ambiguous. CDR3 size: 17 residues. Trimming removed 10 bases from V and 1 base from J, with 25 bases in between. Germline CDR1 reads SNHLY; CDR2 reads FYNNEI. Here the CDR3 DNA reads TGTGCCACCAAGGCACTAGTCTGGTCAGAAGAGAACACTGAAGCTTTCTTT. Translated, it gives CATKALVWSEENTEAFF.

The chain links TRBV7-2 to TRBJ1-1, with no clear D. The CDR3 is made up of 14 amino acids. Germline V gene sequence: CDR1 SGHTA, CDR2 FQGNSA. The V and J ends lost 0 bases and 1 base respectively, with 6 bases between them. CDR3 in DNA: TGTGCCAGCAGCTTAGCAGCAGGGAACACTGAAGCTTTCTTT. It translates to CASSLAAGNTEAFF.

CDR3 sequence (DNA): TGCGCCAGCAGCCAAGTTGGGACAGGGGGTTTCGTTCACACTGAAGCTTTCTTT. This gives the protein CASSQVGTGGFVHTEAFF. The chain couples TRBV4-1 to TRBJ1-1; 11 nucleotides match TRBD1. V shed 1 base and J 3 bases; nucleotides not matched to a gene: 10. This CDR3 is 18 amino acids long. Germline loops: CDR1 MGHRA, CDR2 YSYEKL.

CDR3 residues: CASSLGDSGNTIYF. Here the CDR3 DNA reads TGTGCCAGCAGCTTAGGGGACAGTGGAAACACCATATATTTT. This sequence joins TRBV7-8 and TRBJ1-3; TRBD1 matches 7 bases. The CDR3 totals 14 residues. With V trimmed by 1 base and J by 3 bases, 0 bases remained unmatched. Germline CDR1 reads SGHVS; CDR2 reads FQNEAQ.

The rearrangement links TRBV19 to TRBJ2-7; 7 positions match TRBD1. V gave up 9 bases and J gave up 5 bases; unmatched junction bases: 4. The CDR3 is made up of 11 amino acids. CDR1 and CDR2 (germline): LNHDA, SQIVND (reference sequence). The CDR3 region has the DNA TGTGCCAGCACCGACAGGGACGAGCAGTACTTC. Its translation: CASTDRDEQYF.

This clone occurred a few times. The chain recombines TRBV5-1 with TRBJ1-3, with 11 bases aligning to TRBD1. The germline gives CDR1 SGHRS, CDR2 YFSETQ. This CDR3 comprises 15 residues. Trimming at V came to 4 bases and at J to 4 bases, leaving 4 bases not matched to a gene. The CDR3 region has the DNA TGCGCCAGCAGCCAGGACAGGGGGCGAGGAAACACCATATATTTT. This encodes CASSQDRGRGNTIYF.